The T cell receptor beta chain described here comes from a study of circulating and synovial CD4+ cells in juvenile arthritis. Libraries were prepared by immunoSEQ multiplex PCR; TCRdb keeps only in-frame clonotypes and omits some of them. This sample has 32,000 or so clones, with nearly 95% found just once. Patients with active juvenile idiopathic arthritis donated these samples. Germline assignment: CDR1 SGDLS and CDR2 YYNGEE. Deletions cut 0 bases from V and 0 bases from J, with 3 bases between. CDR3 length: 13 residues. With respect to this clone: Its cognate antigen is unknown.

The study's findings and limits: These repertoires were less diverse than bulk blood CD4 repertoires. The pathogenic-like versus bulk T cell difference escaped Vbeta family analysis.

The chain carries TRBV9 and TRBJ1-1; D unresolved. The origin of this receptor is a human donor with juvenile idiopathic arthritis. Sequenced material: CD4+ T cells from blood. This CDR3 is CASSVAVNTEAFF. The CDR3 DNA sequence: TGTGCCAGCAGCGTAGCAGTGAACACTGAAGCTTTCTTT.